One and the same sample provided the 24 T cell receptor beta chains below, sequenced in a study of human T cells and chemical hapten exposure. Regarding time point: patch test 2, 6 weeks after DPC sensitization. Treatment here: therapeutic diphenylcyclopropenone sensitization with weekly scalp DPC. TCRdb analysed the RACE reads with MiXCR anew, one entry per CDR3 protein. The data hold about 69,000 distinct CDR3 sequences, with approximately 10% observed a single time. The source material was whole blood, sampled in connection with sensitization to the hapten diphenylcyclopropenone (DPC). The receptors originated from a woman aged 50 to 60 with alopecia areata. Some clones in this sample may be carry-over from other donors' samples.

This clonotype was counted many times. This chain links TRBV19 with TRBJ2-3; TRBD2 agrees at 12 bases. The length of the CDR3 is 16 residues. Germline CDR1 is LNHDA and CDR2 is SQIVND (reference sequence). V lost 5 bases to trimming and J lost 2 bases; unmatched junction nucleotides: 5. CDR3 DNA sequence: TGTGCCAGTAGTTCCGGACTAGCGGGGTACACAGATACGCAGTATTTT. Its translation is CASSSGLAGYTDTQYF.

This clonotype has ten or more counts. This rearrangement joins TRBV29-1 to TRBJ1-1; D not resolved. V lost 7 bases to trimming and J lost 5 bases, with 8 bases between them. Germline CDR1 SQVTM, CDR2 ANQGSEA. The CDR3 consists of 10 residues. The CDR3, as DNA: TGCAGCGCCCTGGGGACTGAAGCTTTCTTT. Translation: CSALGTEAFF.

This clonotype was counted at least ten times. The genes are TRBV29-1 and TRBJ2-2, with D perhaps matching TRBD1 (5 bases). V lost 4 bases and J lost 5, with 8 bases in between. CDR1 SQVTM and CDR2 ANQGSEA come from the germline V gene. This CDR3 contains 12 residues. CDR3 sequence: CSVADRTGELFF. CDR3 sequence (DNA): TGCAGCGTTGCCGACAGAACCGGGGAGCTGTTTTTT.

CDR3 sequence: CASSLALRTNTEAFF. The CDR3 DNA sequence: TGTGCCAGCAGCTTAGCGTTACGGACGAACACTGAAGCTTTCTTT. The chain has TRBV11-1 and TRBJ1-1; D is ambiguous. Trimming pared 0 bases from V and 1 base from J, leaving 9 bases between. CDR3 length equals 15 residues. Germline CDR1 and CDR2: SGHAT and FQDESV (reference sequence).

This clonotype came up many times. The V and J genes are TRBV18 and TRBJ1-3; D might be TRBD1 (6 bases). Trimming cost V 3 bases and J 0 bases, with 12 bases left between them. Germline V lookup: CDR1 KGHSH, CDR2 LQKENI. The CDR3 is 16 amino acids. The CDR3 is CASSPRQVPSGNTIYF. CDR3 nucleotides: TGTGCCAGCTCACCCCGACAGGTCCCCTCTGGAAACACCATATATTTT.

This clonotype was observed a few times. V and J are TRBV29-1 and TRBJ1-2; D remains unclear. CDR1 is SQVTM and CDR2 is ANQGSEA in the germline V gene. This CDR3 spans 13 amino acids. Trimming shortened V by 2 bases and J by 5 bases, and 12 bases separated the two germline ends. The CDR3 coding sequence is TGCAGCGTTGAACCGCAGGCGCTATATGGCTACACCTTC. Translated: CSVEPQALYGYTF.

CDR3 DNA: TGTGCCAGCAGCGACTCCTGGACTAGTGGCGCAGATACGCAGTATTTT. Encoded protein: CASSDSWTSGADTQYF. J is TRBJ2-3 and V is TRBV14; 7 nucleotides agree with TRBD2. The CDR3 is made up of 16 amino acids. The V and J ends lost 5 bases and 4 bases, in that order; junction bases with no gene match: 12. Per the germline V gene, CDR1 is SGHDN and CDR2 is FVKESK.

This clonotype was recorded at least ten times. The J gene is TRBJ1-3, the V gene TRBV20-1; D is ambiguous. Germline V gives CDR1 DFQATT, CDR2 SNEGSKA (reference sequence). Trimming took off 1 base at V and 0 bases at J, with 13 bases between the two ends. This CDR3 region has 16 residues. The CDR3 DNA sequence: TGCAGTGCTAGAGTCTTGGACGGACCCTCTGGAAACACCATATATTTT. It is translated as CSARVLDGPSGNTIYF.

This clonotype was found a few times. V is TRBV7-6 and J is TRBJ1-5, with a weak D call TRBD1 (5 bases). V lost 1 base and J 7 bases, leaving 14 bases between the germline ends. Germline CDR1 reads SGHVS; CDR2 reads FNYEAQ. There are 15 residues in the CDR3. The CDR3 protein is CASSLGGVSGQPQHF. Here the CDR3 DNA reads TGTGCCAGCAGCTTAGGAGGGGTTTCAGGGCAGCCCCAGCATTTT.

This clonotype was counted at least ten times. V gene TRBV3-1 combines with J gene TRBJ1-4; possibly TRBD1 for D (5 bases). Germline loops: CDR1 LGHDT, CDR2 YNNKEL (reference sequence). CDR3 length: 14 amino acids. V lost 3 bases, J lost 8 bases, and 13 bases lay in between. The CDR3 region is CASSHTNRGEKLFF. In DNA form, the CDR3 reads TGTGCCAGCAGCCATACGAACCGGGGGGAAAAACTGTTTTTT.

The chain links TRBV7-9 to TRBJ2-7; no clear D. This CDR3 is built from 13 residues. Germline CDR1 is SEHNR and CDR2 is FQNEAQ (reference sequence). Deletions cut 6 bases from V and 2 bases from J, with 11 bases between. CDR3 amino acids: CASSQPGTYEQYF. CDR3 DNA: TGTGCCAGCAGTCAACCTGGAACCTACGAGCAGTACTTC.

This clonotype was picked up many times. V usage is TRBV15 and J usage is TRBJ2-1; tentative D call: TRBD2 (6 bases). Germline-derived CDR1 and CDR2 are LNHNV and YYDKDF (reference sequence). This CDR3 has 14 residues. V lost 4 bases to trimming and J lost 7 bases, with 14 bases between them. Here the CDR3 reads CATSTGGVGNEQFF. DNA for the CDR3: TGTGCCACCAGCACGGGCGGGGTTGGGAATGAGCAGTTCTTC.

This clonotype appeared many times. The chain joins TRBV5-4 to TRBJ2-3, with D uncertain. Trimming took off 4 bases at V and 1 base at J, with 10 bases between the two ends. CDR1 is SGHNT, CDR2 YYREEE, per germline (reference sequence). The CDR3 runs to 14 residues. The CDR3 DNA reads TGTGCCAGCAGCCTCTCAGACCGCACAGATACGCAGTATTTT. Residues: CASSLSDRTDTQYF. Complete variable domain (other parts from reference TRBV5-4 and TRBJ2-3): ETGVTQSPTHLIKTRGQQVTLRCSSQSGHNTVSWYQQALGQGPQFIFQYYREEENGRGNFPPRFSGLQFPNYSSELNVNALELDDSALYLCASSLSDRTDTQYFGPGTRLTVL.

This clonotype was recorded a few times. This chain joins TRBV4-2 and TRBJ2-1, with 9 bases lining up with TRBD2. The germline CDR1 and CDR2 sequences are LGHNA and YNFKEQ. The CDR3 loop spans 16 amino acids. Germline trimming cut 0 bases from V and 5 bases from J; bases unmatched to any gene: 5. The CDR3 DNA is TGTGCCAGCAGCCAAGATCTTGCGGGGGGGGACAATGAGCAGTTCTTC. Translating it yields CASSQDLAGGDNEQFF.

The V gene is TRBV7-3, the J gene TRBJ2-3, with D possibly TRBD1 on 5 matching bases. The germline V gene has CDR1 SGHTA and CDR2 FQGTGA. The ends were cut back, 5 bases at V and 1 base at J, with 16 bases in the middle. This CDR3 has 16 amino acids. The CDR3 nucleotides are TGTGCCAGCAGCCCCCTGGCCAGGGTGGGCACAGATACGCAGTATTTT. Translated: CASSPLARVGTDTQYF. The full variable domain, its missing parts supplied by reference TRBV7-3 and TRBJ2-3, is GAGVSQTPSNKVTEKGKYVELRCDPISGHTALYWYRQSLGQGPEFLIYFQGTGAADDSGLPNDRFFAVRPEGSVSTLKIQRTERGDSAVYLCASSPLARVGTDTQYFGPGTRLTVL.

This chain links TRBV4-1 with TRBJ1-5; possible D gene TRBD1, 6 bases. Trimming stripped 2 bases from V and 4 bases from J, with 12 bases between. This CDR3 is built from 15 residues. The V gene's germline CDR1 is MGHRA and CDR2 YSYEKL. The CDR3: CASSQRTESNQPQHF. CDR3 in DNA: TGCGCCAGCAGCCAACGGACAGAATCTAATCAGCCCCAGCATTTT.

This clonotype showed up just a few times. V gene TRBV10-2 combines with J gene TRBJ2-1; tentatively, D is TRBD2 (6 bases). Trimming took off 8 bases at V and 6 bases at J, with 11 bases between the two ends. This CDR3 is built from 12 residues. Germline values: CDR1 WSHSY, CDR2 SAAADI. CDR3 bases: TGCGCCAGCTCGGGACTCCTCAATGAGCAGTTCTTC. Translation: CASSGLLNEQFF.

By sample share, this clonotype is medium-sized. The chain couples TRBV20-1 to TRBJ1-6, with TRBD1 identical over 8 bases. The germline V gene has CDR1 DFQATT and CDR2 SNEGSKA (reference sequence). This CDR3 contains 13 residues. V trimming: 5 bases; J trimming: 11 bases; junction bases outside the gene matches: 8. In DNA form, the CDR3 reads TGCAGTGCTGAGAGACAGGGGTATCCACCCCTCCACTTT. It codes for CSAERQGYPPLHF.

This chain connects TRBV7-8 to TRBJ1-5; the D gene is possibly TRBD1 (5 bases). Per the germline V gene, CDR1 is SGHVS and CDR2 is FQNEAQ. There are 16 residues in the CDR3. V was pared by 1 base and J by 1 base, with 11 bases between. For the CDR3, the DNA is TGTGCCAGCAGCTTAGGATCAGGGTTAAGCAATCAGCCCCAGCATTTT. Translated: CASSLGSGLSNQPQHF.

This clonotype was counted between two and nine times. In nucleotides, the CDR3 is TGTGCCAGCAGCTTTACTGCGGGAGCCCAAGAGACCCAGTACTTC. Encoded protein: CASSFTAGAQETQYF. The chain is built from TRBV7-6 and TRBJ2-5, with 7 bases fitting TRBD2. CDR3 length: 15 amino acids. V trimming: 3 bases; J trimming: 1 base; junction bases outside the gene matches: 5. Germline assignment: CDR1 SGHVS and CDR2 FNYEAQ.

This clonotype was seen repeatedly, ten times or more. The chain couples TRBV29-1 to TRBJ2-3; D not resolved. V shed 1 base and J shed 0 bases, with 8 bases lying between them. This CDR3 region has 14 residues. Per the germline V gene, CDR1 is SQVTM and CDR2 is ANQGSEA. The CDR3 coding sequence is TGCAGCGTTGAAGGGCAGTACAGCACAGATACGCAGTATTTT. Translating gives CSVEGQYSTDTQYF.

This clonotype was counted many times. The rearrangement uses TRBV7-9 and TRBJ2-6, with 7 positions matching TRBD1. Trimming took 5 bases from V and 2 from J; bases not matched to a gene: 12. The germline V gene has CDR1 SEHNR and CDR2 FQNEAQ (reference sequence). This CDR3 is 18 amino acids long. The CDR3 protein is CASSTNRGLHAGANVLTF. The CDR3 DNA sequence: TGTGCCAGCAGCACCAACAGGGGTTTGCATGCTGGGGCCAACGTCCTGACTTTC.

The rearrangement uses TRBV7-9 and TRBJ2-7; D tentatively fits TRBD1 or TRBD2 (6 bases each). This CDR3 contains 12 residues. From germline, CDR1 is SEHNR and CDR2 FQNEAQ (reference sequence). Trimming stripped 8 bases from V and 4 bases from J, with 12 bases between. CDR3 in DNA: TGTGCCAGCGGCACAGGGAGGTACGAGCAGTACTTC. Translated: CASGTGRYEQYF.

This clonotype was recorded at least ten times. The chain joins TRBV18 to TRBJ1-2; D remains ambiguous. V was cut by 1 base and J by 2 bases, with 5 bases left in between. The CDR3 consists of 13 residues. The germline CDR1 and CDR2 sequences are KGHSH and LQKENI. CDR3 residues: CASSPQTNYGYTF. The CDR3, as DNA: TGTGCCAGCTCACCACAGACGAACTATGGCTACACCTTC.